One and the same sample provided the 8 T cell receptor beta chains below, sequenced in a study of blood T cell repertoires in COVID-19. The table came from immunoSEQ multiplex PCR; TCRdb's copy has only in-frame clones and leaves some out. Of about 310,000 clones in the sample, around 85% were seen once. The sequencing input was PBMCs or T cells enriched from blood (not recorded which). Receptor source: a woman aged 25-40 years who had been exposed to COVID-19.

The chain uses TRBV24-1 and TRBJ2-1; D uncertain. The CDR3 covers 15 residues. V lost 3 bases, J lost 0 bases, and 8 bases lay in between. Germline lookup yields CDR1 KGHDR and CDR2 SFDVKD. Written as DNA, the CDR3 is TGTGCCACCAGTGATCCTCGCGGCTCCTACAATGAGCAGTTCTTC. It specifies CATSDPRGSYNEQFF.

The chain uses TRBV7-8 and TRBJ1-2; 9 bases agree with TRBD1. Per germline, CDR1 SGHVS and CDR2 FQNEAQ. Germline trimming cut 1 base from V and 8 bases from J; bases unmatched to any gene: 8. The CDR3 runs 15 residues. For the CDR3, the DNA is TGTGCCAGCAGCTTAGTGACAGGGGGTCAAGGAGGCTACACCTTC. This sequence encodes CASSLVTGGQGGYTF.

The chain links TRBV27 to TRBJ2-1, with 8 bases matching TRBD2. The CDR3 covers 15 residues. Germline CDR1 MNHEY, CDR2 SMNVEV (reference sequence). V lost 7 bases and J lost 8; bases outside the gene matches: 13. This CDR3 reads CASKPGLDLVYEQFF. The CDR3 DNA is TGTGCCAGCAAGCCGGGACTAGACTTAGTGTATGAGCAGTTCTTC.

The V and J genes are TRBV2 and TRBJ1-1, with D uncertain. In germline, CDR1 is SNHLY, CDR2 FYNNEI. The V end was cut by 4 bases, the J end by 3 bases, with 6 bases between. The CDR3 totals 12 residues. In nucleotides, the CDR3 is TGTGCCAGCAGTGTGTCGGACACTGAAGCTTTCTTT. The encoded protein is CASSVSDTEAFF.

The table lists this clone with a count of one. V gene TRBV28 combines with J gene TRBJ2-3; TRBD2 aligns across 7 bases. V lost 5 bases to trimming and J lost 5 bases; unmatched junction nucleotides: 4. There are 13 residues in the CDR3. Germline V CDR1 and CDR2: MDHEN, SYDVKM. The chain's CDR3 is CASSIEREDTQYF. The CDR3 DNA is TGTGCCAGCAGTATTGAGCGGGAAGATACGCAGTATTTT. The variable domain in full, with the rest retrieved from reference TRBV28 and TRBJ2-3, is DVKVTQSSRYLVKRTGEKVFLECVQDMDHENMFWYRQDPGLGLRLIYFSYDVKMKEKGDIPEGYSVSREKKERFSLILESASTNQTSMYLCASSIEREDTQYFGPGTRLTVL.

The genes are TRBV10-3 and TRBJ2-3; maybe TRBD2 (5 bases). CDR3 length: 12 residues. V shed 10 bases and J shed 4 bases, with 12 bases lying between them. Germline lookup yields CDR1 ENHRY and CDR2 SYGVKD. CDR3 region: CATESGADTQYF. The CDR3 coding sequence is TGTGCCACCGAATCCGGGGCAGATACGCAGTATTTT.

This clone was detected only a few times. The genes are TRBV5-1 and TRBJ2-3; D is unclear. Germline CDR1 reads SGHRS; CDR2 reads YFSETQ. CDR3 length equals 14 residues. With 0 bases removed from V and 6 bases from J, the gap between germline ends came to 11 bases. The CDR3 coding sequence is TGCGCCAGCAGCTTGGCCAAAGAGGCTGATACGCAGTATTTT. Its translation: CASSLAKEADTQYF.

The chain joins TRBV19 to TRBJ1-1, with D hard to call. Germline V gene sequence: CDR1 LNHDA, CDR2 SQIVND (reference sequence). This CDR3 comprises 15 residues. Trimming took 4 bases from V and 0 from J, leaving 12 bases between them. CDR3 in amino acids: CASSTPAELNTEAFF. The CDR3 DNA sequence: TGTGCCAGTAGTACCCCGGCGGAACTGAACACTGAAGCTTTCTTT.